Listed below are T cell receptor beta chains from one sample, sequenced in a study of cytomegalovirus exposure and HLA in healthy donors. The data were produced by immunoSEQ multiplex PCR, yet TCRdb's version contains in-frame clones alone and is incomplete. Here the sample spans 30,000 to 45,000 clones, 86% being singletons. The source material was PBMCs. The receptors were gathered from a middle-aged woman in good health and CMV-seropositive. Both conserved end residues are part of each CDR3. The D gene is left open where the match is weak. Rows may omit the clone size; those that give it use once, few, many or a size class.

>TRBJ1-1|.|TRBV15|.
CATSIDQGGTEAFF
TGTGCCACCAGCATTGATCAGGGAGGCACTGAAGCTTTCTTT
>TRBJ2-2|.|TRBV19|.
CASTPTPNPPGELFF
TGTGCCAGTACCCCGACTCCGAACCCCCCCGGGGAGCTGTTTTTT
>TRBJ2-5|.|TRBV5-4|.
CASSNNVETQYF
TGTGCCAGCAGCAACAATGTGGAGACCCAGTACTTC
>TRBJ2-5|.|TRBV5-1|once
CASSRDSSLETQYF
TGCGCCAGCAGCCGGGACTCGTCTCTTGAGACCCAGTACTTC
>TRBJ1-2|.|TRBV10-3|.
CAISESGDYGYTF
TGTGCCATCAGTGAGTCAGGGGACTATGGCTACACCTTC
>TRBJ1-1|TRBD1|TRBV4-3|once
CASSLGGRGTEAFF
TGCGCCAGCAGCCTAGGGGGCCGGGGCACTGAAGCTTTCTTT
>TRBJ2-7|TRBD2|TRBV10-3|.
CAIAASGREQYF
TGTGCCATTGCGGCTAGCGGGAGGGAGCAGTACTTC
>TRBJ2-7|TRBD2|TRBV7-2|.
CASSSTGGGGHYEQYF
TGTGCCAGCAGCTCAACCGGGGGGGGAGGGCACTACGAGCAGTACTTC
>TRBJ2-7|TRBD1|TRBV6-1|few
CASGTAPSSYEQYF
TGTGCCAGCGGGACAGCCCCTAGCTCCTACGAGCAGTACTTC
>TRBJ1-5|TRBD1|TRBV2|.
CASSEDRGLQPQHF
TGTGCCAGCAGTGAAGACAGGGGGCTTCAGCCCCAGCATTTT
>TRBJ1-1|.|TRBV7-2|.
CASSRRSSGSSSGAFF
TGTGCCAGCAGCCGCCGATCCTCGGGTTCATCGTCGGGAGCTTTCTTT
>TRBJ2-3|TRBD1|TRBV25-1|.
CASSVPGTALAAQYF
TGTGCCAGCAGTGTCCCCGGGACAGCCTTAGCCGCGCAGTATTTT
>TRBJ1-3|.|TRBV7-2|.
CASSPRESGNTIYF
TGTGCCAGCAGTCCCAGGGAATCTGGAAACACCATATATTTT
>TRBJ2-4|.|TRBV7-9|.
CASSFSDSLTPGAKNIQYF
TGTGCCAGCAGCTTTTCGGACAGCTTGACCCCCGGAGCCAAAAACATTCAGTACTTC